The next 17 T cell receptor beta chains were all read from a single sample in a study of T cell repertoires in cytomegalovirus infection (dated by TCRdb to between 2018 and 2021). No antigen is known for these receptors. TCRdb names Illumina HiSeq 1500 as the instrument used. In TCRdb, the public reads were trimmed at Q25 with fastp and aligned with MiXCR, with productive beta chains retained. Identical CDR3 protein sequences are pooled into one entry, listed with their most common genes and DNA. In all, the sample holds approximately 910,000 distinct CDR3 sequences, and roughly 30% of those were seen once. About 14% of the sample is held by the ten biggest clonotypes. The label giving this sample's treatment or condition can be read as: in vitro stimulation with specific CMV peptide epitopes to enrich CMV-specific T cells. This specimen consisted of cultured CD8+ T cells from PBMCs, obtained from culture after CMV antigen stimulation. Receptors were obtained from a human donor in good health (CMV status not recorded). Some clones in this sample may be carry-over from other donors' samples.

The chain links TRBV19 to TRBJ2-5; D unclear. Deletions cut 10 bases from V and 1 base from J, with 10 bases between. The CDR3 extends over 12 amino acids. Per the germline V gene, CDR1 is LNHDA and CDR2 is SQIVND (reference sequence). CDR3 bases: TGTGCCACCGAAAGCCCCCAAGAGACCCAGTACTTC. Translated: CATESPQETQYF.

This chain uses TRBV20-1 with TRBJ2-3; 9 nucleotides align to TRBD1. After removal of 6 bases from V and 4 bases from J, the junction contained 8 bases not matched to a gene. CDR1 and CDR2 (germline): DFQATT, SNEGSKA (reference sequence). CDR3 size: 14 residues. The CDR3 nucleotides read TGCAGTGCCCCCGGGACAGGGACCTCAGATACGCAGTATTTT. It codes for CSAPGTGTSDTQYF.

This clonotype was counted a single time. CDR3: CASSDGQGGAFF. DNA for the CDR3: TGTGCCAGCAGTGACGGACAGGGGGGAGCTTTCTTT. The rearrangement joins TRBV6-4 to TRBJ1-1, with 10 bases lining up with TRBD1. This CDR3 spans 12 amino acids. Trimming removed 2 bases from V and 10 bases from J; junction bases left unmatched: 1. Germline V gives CDR1 MRHNA, CDR2 SNTAGT.

The chain combines TRBV7-9 with TRBJ1-1; D unclear. The V end lost 3 bases, the J end lost 0 bases, and 11 bases lay between the germline ends. The CDR3 totals 15 residues. Germline CDR1 and CDR2: SEHNR and FQNEAQ (reference sequence). The CDR3 region is CASSFGGPMNTEAFF. The CDR3 DNA reads TGTGCCAGCAGCTTCGGTGGACCGATGAACACTGAAGCTTTCTTT.

The chain employs TRBV5-4 and TRBJ1-6; D possibly corresponds to TRBD1 (5 bases). The CDR3 has 14 residues. Germline CDR1 SGHNT, CDR2 YYREEE (reference sequence). Trimming removed 3 bases from V and 8 bases from J, with 12 bases in between. CDR3 region: CASSWGGVHSPLHF. CDR3 coding DNA: TGTGCCAGCAGCTGGGGAGGGGTGCATTCACCCCTCCACTTT.

Only a few counts were recorded for this clonotype. This chain uses TRBV15 with TRBJ2-7, with D perhaps matching TRBD1 (6 bases). Germline CDR1 is LNHNV and CDR2 is YYDKDF (reference sequence). CDR3 length: 14 amino acids. Between the trimmed V and J ends, which lost 1 base and 6 bases, there was a span of 13 bases. The DNA for the CDR3 is TGTGCCACCAGCAGAGCTCGTACAGGGCCCGAGCAGTACGTC. This translates into CATSRARTGPEQYV.

The CDR3 protein is CSWVQELSSYNEQFF. Written as DNA, the CDR3 is TGCAGCTGGGTGCAGGAGTTGAGCTCCTACAATGAGCAGTTCTTC. The chain is built from TRBV29-1 and TRBJ2-1; D gene ambiguous. Trimming left V 8 bases short and J 0 bases short, with 17 bases between. This CDR3 spans 15 amino acids. CDR1 and CDR2 from the germline V gene are SQVTM and ANQGSEA.

This chain joins TRBV7-9 and TRBJ2-7; no clear D gene. CDR3 length equals 15 residues. CDR1 is SEHNR, CDR2 FQNEAQ, per germline (reference sequence). The germline V and J ends were trimmed by 6 bases and 2 bases, with 17 bases remaining between them. The CDR3 loop is CASSPSSPRAYEQYV. CDR3 nucleotides: TGTGCCAGCAGTCCTTCTAGTCCCCGGGCCTACGAGCAGTACGTC.

The sample holds many counts of this clonotype. This chain links TRBV7-3 with TRBJ2-2; 9 positions match TRBD2. This CDR3 is built from 15 residues. The junction had 4 bases not matched to a gene; V was cut back by 2 bases and J by 6 bases. Germline V lookup: CDR1 SGHTA, CDR2 FQGTGA. CDR3 sequence (DNA): TGTGCCAGCAGCTTAGTCCAGCGGGGGGCCGGGGAGCTGTTTTTT. As protein: CASSLVQRGAGELFF.

The V call is TRBV27, the J call TRBJ2-3; unclear D gene. This CDR3 is 14 amino acids long. V was pared by 0 bases and J by 2 bases, with 6 bases between. Germline CDR1 MNHEY, CDR2 SMNVEV (reference sequence). The CDR3 DNA follows: TGTGCCAGCAGTTTATCATCCCTCACAGATACGCAGTATTTT. This sequence encodes CASSLSSLTDTQYF.

The chain links TRBV10-3 to TRBJ2-5, with TRBD1 matching over 7 bases. Germline V gene lookup returns CDR1 ENHRY and CDR2 SYGVKD. The V gene end was trimmed by 10 bases and the J gene end by 3 bases; junction bases not matched to a gene: 5. The CDR3 loop spans 12 amino acids. The CDR3 DNA follows: TGTGCCACCAAAGGGACAGAAGAGACCCAGTACTTC. Translation gives CATKGTEETQYF.

This clonotype was seen more than once but under ten times. The chain uses TRBV7-9 and TRBJ2-7; D possibly corresponds to TRBD1 (7 bases). The CDR3 has 15 residues. Germline V gene sequence: CDR1 SEHNR, CDR2 FQNEAQ (reference sequence). V lost 4 bases to trimming and J lost 3 bases, with 16 bases between them. The CDR3 reads CASSSSGQEGYEQYF. CDR3 bases: TGTGCCAGCAGCTCATCCGGACAGGAGGGCTACGAGCAGTACTTC.

Only a few counts were recorded for this clonotype. The chain has TRBV19 and TRBJ1-2; 9 bases are a match to TRBD1. CDR1 and CDR2 from the germline V gene are LNHDA and SQIVND (reference sequence). The CDR3 spans 11 residues. With 8 bases clipped from V and 5 bases from J, the junction kept 0 bases outside the gene matches. CDR3 DNA sequence: TGTGCCAGTGGACAGGGGTATGGCTACACCTTC. Its protein product is CASGQGYGYTF.

This chain joins TRBV7-2 and TRBJ1-1; 7 nucleotides align to TRBD1. The ends lost 1 base at V and 5 bases at J; junction bases unmatched: 4. Germline assignment: CDR1 SGHTA and CDR2 FQGNSA. The CDR3 runs 14 residues. The CDR3, as DNA: TGTGCCAGCAGCTTAGAGGGGGCTTGGACTGAAGCTTTCTTT. The encoded protein is CASSLEGAWTEAFF.

This clonotype came up a few times. The chain uses TRBV5-6 and TRBJ2-3; 14 bases align to TRBD2. Germline V gene lookup returns CDR1 SGHDT and CDR2 YYEEEE. CDR3 length equals 18 residues. Unmatched junction bases numbered 10, after V lost 4 bases and J lost 3 bases. In DNA, the CDR3 is TGTGCCAGCAGCACCGACAGGACTAGCGGGGGGTCAACAGATACGCAGTATTTT. Its translation is CASSTDRTSGGSTDTQYF. Based on the CDR3 plus reference TRBV5-6 and TRBJ2-3, the full variable domain is DAGVTQSPTHLIKTRGQQVTLRCSPKSGHDTVSWYQQALGQGPQFIFQYYEEEERQRGNFPDRFSGHQFPNYSSELNVNALLLGDSALYLCASSTDRTSGGSTDTQYFGPGTRLTVL.

This clonotype was seen repeatedly, ten times or more. V gene TRBV7-3 combines with J gene TRBJ1-1; D is undetermined. V was shortened by 5 bases and J by 4 bases, with 11 bases between the two germline ends. This CDR3 is 13 amino acids long. CDR1 SGHTA and CDR2 FQGTGA come from the germline V gene. The CDR3 DNA is TGTGCCAGCAGCCCAGAAGGGTTCACTGAAGCTTTCTTT. This translates into CASSPEGFTEAFF.

V is TRBV27 and J is TRBJ2-1, with 9 bases that match TRBD1. The CDR3 totals 15 residues. Trimming removed 7 bases from V and 1 base from J; junction bases left unmatched: 5. Germline CDR1 is MNHEY and CDR2 is SMNVEV (reference sequence). For the CDR3, the DNA is TGTGCCAGCAAGTACAGGGGGCGGTCCTACAATGAGCAGTTCTTC. Residues: CASKYRGRSYNEQFF.